This T cell receptor beta chain was recorded in a study of blood T cells in healthy people across ages. Study-wide results and limits: Roughly linear age-related decline in beta diversity appeared, significant by age 40.

PCR was performed a second time for about 7 to 12 cycles using a sample-barcoded 5' primer and a J-beta primer mix. One entry per CDR3 protein, called by TCRdb with MiXCR from the 5' RACE reads. Among hundreds of thousands of distinct CDR3 sequences, less than 40% were seen once, and the ten largest hold 15%. The J segment lost 0 bases and the V segment lost 6 bases, leaving 17 bases of the junction unmatched. The CDR3 runs 19 residues. Germline lookup yields CDR1 MNHEY and CDR2 SMNVEV (reference sequence). This clonotype has a count of ten or more. The antigen remains unidentified. Per-sample yields of isolated PBMCs were at least 7 million.

Sequencing used blood. The rearrangement links TRBV27 to TRBJ1-2; 9 bases agree with TRBD1. This TCR was sampled from a woman aged 80 or over in good health. The CDR3 nucleotides read TGTGCCAGCAGCTCCTCGAGGTCGGGACAGGGCCTCACTAACTATGGCTACACCTTC. Its protein is CASSSSRSGQGLTNYGYTF.